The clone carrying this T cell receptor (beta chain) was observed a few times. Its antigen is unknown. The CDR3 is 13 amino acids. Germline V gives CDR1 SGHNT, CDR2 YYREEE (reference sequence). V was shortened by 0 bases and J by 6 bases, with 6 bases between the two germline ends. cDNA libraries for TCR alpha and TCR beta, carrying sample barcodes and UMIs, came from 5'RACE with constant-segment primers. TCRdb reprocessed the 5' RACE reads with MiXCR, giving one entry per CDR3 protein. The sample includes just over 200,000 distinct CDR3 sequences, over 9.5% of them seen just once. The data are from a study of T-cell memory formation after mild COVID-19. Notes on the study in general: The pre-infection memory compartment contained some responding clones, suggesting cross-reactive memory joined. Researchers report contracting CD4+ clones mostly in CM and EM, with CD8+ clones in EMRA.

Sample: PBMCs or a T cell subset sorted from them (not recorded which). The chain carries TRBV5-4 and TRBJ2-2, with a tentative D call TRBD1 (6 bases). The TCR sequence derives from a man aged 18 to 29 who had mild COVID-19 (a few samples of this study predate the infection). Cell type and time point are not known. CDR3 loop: CASSLDRAGELFF. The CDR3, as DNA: TGTGCCAGCAGCTTGGACAGGGCCGGGGAGCTGTTTTTT. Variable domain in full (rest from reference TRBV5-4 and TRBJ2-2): ETGVTQSPTHLIKTRGQQVTLRCSSQSGHNTVSWYQQALGQGPQFIFQYYREEENGRGNFPPRFSGLQFPNYSSELNVNALELDDSALYLCASSLDRAGELFFGEGSRLTVL.